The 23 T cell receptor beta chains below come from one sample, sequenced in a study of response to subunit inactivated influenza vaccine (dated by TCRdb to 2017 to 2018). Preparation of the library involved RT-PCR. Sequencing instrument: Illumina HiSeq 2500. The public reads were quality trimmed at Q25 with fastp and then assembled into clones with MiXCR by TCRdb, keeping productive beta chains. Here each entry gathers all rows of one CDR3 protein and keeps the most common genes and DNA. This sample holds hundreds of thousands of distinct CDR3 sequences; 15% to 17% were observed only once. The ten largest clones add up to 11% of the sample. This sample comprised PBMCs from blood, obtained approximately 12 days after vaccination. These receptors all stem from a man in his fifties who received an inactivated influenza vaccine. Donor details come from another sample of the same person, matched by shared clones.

Written as DNA, the CDR3 is TGTGCCAGCAGTTACTACCGACAAGAGCAGCATTTT. Residues: CASSYYRQEQHF. This chain uses TRBV28 with TRBJ1-5; D is ambiguous. Trimming took 4 bases from V and 13 from J, leaving 14 bases between them. Germline V lookup: CDR1 MDHEN, CDR2 SYDVKM. This CDR3 is 12 amino acids long.

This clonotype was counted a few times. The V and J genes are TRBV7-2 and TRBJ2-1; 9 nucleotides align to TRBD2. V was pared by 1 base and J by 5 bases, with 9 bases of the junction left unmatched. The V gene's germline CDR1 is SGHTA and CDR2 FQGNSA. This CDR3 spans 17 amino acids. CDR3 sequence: CASSLGLLAGRHNEQFF. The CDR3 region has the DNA TGTGCCAGCAGCTTAGGTTTGCTAGCGGGACGCCACAATGAGCAGTTCTTC.

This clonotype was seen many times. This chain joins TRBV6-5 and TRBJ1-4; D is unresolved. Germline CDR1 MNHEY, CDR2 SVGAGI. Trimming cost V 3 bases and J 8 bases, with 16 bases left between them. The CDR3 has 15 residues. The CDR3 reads CASSYPGPEEEKLFF. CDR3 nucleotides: TGTGCCAGCAGTTATCCAGGCCCCGAAGAGGAAAAACTGTTTTTT.

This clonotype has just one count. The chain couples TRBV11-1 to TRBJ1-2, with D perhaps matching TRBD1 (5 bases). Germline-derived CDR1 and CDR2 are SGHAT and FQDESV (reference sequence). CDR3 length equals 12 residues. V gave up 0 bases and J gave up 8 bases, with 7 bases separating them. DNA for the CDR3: TGTGCCAGCAGCTTAGCGGGACGGGGCTACACCTTC. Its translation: CASSLAGRGYTF.

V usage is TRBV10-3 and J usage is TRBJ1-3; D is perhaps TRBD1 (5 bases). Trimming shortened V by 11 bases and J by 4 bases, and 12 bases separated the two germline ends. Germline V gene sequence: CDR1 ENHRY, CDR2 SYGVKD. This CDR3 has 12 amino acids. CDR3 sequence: CAAQGGGNTIYF. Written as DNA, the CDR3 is TGTGCCGCGCAGGGAGGCGGAAACACCATATATTTT.

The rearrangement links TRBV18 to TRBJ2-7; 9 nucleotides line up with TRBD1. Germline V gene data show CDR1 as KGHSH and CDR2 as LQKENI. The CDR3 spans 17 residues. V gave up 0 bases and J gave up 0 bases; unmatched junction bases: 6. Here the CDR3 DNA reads TGTGCCAGCTCACCACCGTATGGGGACAGGGTCTCCTACGAGCAGTACTTC. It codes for CASSPPYGDRVSYEQYF.

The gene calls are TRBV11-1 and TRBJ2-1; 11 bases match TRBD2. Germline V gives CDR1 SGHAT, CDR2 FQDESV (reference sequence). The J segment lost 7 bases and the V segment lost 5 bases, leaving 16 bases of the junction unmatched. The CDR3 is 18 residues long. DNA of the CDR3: TGTGCCAGCAGCCCAAACCTTATAGCGGGAGGGCCTGGGAATGAGCAGTTCTTC. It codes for CASSPNLIAGGPGNEQFF.

Here the CDR3 reads CASSPLGAQETQYF. CDR3 nucleotides: TGTGCCAGCTCACCATTGGGGGCACAAGAGACCCAGTACTTC. The J gene is TRBJ2-5, the V gene TRBV7-8; the D gene is possibly TRBD1 (6 bases). Trimming left V 8 bases short and J 2 bases short, with 15 bases between. Per germline, CDR1 SGHVS and CDR2 FQNEAQ. The CDR3 has 14 residues.

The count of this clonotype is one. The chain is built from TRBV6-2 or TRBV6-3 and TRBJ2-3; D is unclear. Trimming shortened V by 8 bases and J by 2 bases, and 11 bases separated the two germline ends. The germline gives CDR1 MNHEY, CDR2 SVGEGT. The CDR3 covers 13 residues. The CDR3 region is CASAPWVTDTQYF. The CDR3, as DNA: TGTGCCAGCGCACCCTGGGTCACAGATACGCAGTATTTT.

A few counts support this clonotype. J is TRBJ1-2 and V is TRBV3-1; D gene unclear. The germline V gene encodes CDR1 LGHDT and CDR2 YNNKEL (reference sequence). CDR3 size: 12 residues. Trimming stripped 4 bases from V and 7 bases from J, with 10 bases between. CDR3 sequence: CASSPPGGGYTF. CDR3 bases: TGTGCCAGCAGCCCGCCCGGCGGTGGCTACACCTTC.

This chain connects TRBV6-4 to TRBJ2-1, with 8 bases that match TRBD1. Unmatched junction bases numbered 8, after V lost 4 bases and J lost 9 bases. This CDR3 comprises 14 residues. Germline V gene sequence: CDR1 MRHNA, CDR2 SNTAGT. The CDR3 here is CASSVSAGGGEQFF. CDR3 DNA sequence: TGTGCCAGCAGTGTTTCGGCAGGGGGCGGTGAGCAGTTCTTC.

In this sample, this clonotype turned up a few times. Here the CDR3 reads CAISEYREGTGDTQYF. CDR3 nucleotide sequence: TGTGCCATCAGTGAGTACAGGGAGGGGACTGGAGATACGCAGTATTTT. The chain links TRBV10-3 to TRBJ2-3, with D possibly being TRBD2 (7 bases). The CDR3 runs 16 residues. Between the trimmed V and J ends, which lost 1 base and 5 bases, there was a span of 16 bases. The germline V gene encodes CDR1 ENHRY and CDR2 SYGVKD.

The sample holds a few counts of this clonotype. CDR3 DNA: TGTGCCAGTAGTATAGGTGGGTCATTCCGCCAAGAGACCCAGTACTTC. It translates to CASSIGGSFRQETQYF. The V gene is TRBV19, the J gene TRBJ2-5, with D unclear. The germline gives CDR1 LNHDA, CDR2 SQIVND (reference sequence). This CDR3 has 16 residues. Trimming removed 1 base from V and 1 base from J, with 13 bases in between.

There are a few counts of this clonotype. The DNA for the CDR3 is TGTGCCAGCAGTGGGGTCCAAGAGACCCAGTACTTC. Translated, it gives CASSGVQETQYF. The genes are TRBV7-9 and TRBJ2-5; D uncertain. The CDR3 runs to 12 residues. Germline CDR1 and CDR2: SEHNR and FQNEAQ (reference sequence). V gave up 6 bases and J gave up 1 base, with 6 bases separating them.

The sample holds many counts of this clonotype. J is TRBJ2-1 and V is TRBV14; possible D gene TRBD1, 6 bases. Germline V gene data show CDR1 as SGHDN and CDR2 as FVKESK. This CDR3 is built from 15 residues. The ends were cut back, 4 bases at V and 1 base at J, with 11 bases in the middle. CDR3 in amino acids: CASSPQQGSYNEQFF. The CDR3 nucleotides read TGTGCCAGCAGCCCCCAGCAGGGGTCCTACAATGAGCAGTTCTTC.

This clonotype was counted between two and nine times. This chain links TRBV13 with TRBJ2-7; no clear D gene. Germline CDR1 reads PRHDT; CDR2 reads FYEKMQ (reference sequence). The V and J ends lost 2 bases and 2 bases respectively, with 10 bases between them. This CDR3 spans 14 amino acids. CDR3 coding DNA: TGTGCCAGCAGCTTACGGTGGGGTCCCTACGAGCAGTACTTC. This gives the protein CASSLRWGPYEQYF. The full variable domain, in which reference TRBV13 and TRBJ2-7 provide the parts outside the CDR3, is AAGVIQSPRHLIKEKRETATLKCYPIPRHDTVYWYQQGPGQDPQFLISFYEKMQSDKGSIPDRFSAQQFSDYHSELNMSSLELGDSALYFCASSLRWGPYEQYFGPGTRLTVT.

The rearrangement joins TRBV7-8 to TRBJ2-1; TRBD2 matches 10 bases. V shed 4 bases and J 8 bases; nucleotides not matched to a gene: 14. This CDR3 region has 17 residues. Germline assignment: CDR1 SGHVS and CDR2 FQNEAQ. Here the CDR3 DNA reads TGTGCCAGCAGCTACAGCGGGGGGGGGACTAGGGGACATGAGCAGTTCTTC. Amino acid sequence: CASSYSGGGTRGHEQFF.

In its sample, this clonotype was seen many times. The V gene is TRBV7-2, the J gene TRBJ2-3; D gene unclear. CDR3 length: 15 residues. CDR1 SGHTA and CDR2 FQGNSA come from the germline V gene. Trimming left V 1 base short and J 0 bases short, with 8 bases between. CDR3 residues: CASSLDPSSTDTQYF. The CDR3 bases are TGTGCCAGCAGCTTAGATCCCTCGAGCACAGATACGCAGTATTTT.

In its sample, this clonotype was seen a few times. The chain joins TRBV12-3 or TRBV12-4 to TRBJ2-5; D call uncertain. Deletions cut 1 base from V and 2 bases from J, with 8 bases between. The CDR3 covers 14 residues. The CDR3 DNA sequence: TGTGCCAGCAGTTTAGGTACTATTCAAGAGACCCAGTACTTC. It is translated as CASSLGTIQETQYF.

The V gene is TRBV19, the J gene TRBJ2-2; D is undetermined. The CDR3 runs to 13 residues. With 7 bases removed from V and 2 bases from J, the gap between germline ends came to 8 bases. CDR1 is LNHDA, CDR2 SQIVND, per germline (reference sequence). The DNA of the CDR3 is TGTGCCAGTACCAGACCCAACACCGGGGAGCTGTTTTTT. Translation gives CASTRPNTGELFF.

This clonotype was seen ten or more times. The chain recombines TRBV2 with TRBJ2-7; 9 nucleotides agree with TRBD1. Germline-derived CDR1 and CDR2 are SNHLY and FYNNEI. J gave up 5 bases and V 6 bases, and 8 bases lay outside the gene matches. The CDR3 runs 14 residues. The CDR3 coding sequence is TGTGCCAGCAGAGCCGGGACAGGGACCGACGAGCAGTACTTC. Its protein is CASRAGTGTDEQYF.

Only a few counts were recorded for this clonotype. The DNA of the CDR3 is TGTGCCAGCAGCTTAGCGGCAGTGTCCGGGGAGCTGTTTTTT. It specifies CASSLAAVSGELFF. The rearrangement joins TRBV7-2 to TRBJ2-2, with D unresolved. Germline V gene sequence: CDR1 SGHTA, CDR2 FQGNSA. The CDR3 length is 14 residues. V was pared by 0 bases and J by 6 bases, with 8 bases between.

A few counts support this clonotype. The chain's CDR3 is CASSGQGFGNSPLHF. DNA of the CDR3: TGTGCCAGCAGCGGTCAGGGGTTCGGTAATTCACCCCTCCACTTT. This chain uses TRBV6-1 with TRBJ1-6, with D possibly being TRBD1 (6 bases). Trimming stripped 6 bases from V and 6 bases from J, with 15 bases between. The germline V gene encodes CDR1 MNHNS and CDR2 SASEGT. The CDR3 consists of 15 residues.